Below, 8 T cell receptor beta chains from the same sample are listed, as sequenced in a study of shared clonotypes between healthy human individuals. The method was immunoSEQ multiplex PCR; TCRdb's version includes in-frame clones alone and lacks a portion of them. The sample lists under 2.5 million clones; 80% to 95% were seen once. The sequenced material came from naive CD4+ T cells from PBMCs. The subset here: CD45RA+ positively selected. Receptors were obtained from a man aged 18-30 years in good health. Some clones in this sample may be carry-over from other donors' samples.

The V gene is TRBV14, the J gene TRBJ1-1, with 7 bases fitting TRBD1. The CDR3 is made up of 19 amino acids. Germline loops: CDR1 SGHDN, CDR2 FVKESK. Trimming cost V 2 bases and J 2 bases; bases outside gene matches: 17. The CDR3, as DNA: TGTGCCAGCAGCCAAAGGGGAACTTTTGGGACAGCCCTAAACACTGAAGCTTTCTTT. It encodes CASSQRGTFGTALNTEAFF.

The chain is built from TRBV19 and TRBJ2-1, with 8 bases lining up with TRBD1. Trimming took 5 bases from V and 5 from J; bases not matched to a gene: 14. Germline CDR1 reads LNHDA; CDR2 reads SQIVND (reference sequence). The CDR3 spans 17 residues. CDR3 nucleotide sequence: TGTGCCAGTAGTCCCCTGGACAGGGCACACACCGACAATGAGCAGTTCTTC. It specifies CASSPLDRAHTDNEQFF.

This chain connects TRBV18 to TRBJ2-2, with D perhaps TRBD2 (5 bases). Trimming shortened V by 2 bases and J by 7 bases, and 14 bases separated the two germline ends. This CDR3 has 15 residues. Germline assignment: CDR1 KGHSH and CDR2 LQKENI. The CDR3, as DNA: TGTGCCAGCTCACCATCATCCGGGGAGTACGGGGAGCTGTTTTTT. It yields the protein CASSPSSGEYGELFF.

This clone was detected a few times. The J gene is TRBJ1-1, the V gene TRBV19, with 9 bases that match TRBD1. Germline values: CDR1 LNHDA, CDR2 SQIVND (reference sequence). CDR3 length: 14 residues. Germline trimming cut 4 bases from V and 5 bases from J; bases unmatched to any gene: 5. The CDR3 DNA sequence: TGTGCCAGTAGTACCGGGACAGGGAGAACTGAAGCTTTCTTT. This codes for CASSTGTGRTEAFF.

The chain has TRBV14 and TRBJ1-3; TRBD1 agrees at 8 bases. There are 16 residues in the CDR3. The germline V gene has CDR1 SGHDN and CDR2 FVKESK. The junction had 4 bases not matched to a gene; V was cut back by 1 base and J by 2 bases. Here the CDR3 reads CASSQVYRGTGNTIYF. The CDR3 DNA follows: TGTGCCAGCAGCCAAGTTTACAGGGGGACTGGAAACACCATATATTTT.

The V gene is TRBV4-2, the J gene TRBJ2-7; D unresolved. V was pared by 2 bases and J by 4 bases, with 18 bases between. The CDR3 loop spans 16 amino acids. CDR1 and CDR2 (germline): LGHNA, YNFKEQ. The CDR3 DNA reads TGTGCCAGCAGCCAACGCTATCGGACGGGCACTTACGAGCAGTACTTC. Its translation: CASSQRYRTGTYEQYF.

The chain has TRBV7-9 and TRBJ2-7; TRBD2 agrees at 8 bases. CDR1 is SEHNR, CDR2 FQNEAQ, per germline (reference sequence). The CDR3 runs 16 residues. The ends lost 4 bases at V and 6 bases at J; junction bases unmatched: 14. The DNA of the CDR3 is TGTGCCAGCAGCTGGGAACCGGGACTAGGGGTCGGCGAGCAGTACTTC. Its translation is CASSWEPGLGVGEQYF. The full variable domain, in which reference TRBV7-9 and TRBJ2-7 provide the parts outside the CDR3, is DTGVSQNPRHKITKRGQNVTFRCDPISEHNRLYWYRQTLGQGPEFLTYFQNEAQLEKSRLLSDRFSAERPKGSFSTLEIQRTEQGDSAMYLCASSWEPGLGVGEQYFGPGTRLTVT.

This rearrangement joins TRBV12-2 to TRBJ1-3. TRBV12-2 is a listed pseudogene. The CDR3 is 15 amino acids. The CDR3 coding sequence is TGTGCAAGTCGCCCGGACGTACTCCCTGGAAACACCATATATTTT. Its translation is CASRPDVLPGNTIYF.